The 21 T cell receptor beta chains reported below all come from one sample, sequenced in a study of blood T cell repertoires in acute mononucleosis. Some clones are missing from TCRdb's copy, which holds only in-frame ones; the method was immunoSEQ multiplex PCR. This repertoire shows 5,500 to 8,500 clones, approximately 26% found once; its top ten account for 25% to 30%. Time point: acute infectious mononucleosis, at clinical presentation within 2 weeks of symptom onset (visit 1). Sequencing used EBV YVL epitope tetramer+ CD8+ T cells sorted from PBMCs, obtained during acute infectious mononucleosis. Subset meaning: CD8 T cells binding a tetramer with EBV BRLF1 109-117 peptide (YVL-BR). These receptors were obtained from a woman under 30 with infectious mononucleosis caused by EBV.

With regard to this clone: A junction end diverges from the germline sequence, so it may reflect a read error. The V call is TRBV6-5, the J call TRBJ2-5; 8 bases agree with TRBD1. The CDR3 is 15 residues long. Germline assignment: CDR1 MNHEY and CDR2 SVGAGI. The CDR3 here is CPSRQLTGGAETQYF. The DNA for the CDR3 is TGTCCCAGCAGGCAGCTTACAGGGGGTGCAGAGACCCAGTACTTC.

This clone was recorded a few times. This chain connects TRBV29-1 to TRBJ2-1, with no clear D. Trimming shortened V by 8 bases and J by 4 bases, and 15 bases separated the two germline ends. CDR3 length: 13 residues. Germline loops: CDR1 SQVTM, CDR2 ANQGSEA. The CDR3 region is CSYGEALYNEQFF. CDR3 DNA: TGCAGCTATGGAGAGGCCCTTTACAATGAGCAGTTCTTC.

This clone appeared many times. CDR3 bases: TGTGCCAGCAGCTTCACGCGGGCAGGCGACAATGAGCAGTTCTTC. Translation gives CASSFTRAGDNEQFF. The chain couples TRBV7-2 to TRBJ2-1; a weak D match, TRBD2 (5 bases). Germline CDR1 reads SGHTA; CDR2 reads FQGNSA. Between the trimmed V and J ends, which lost 3 bases and 5 bases, there was a span of 14 bases. This CDR3 has 15 residues.

In the case of this clone: A single base is all that separates this from a far larger clone, so a read error is likely. At the DNA level, this CDR3 is encoded by other sequences in the same sample as well. V gene TRBV7-3 combines with J gene TRBJ2-7; TRBD1 agrees at 8 bases. With V trimmed by 6 bases and J by 0 bases, 7 bases remained unmatched. Germline V lookup: CDR1 SGHTA, CDR2 FQGTGA. The CDR3 loop spans 15 amino acids. This CDR3 reads CASSPGQGSSYEQYF. CDR3 DNA: TGTGCCAGCAGTCCTGGACAGGGAAGCTCCTACGAGCAGTACTTC.

V usage is TRBV23-1 and J usage is TRBJ2-7, with D maybe TRBD2 (5 bases). TRBV23-1 is treated as an ORF (open reading frame) with a function not yet certain. V lost 2 bases and J lost 1, with 12 bases in between. CDR3 length: 15 amino acids. CDR3 protein: CASSQRGVESYEQYF. The CDR3 bases are TGCGCCAGCAGTCAACGGGGAGTTGAATCCTACGAGCAGTACTTC.

Comments on this clone: A far bigger clonotype differs at one base, so this is likely a read error. Different DNA sequences within this sample yield the same CDR3. The gene calls are TRBV5-6 and TRBJ2-7; tentative D call: TRBD1 (6 bases). Germline values: CDR1 SGHDT, CDR2 YYEEEE. V was shortened by 5 bases and J by 0 bases, with 9 bases between the two germline ends. This CDR3 has 13 amino acids. CDR3 DNA sequence: TGTGCCAGCAGTTGGACAGCCTCCTACGAGCAGTACTTC. This translates into CASSWTASYEQYF.

For this clone: It is unclear where the CDR3 begins or ends on the DNA, so no DNA is shown, and the CDR3 is as TCRdb lists it. This sequence joins TRBV29-1 and TRBJ1-4. The CDR3 totals 14 residues, both ends included. Germline CDR1 is SQVTM and CDR2 is ANQGSEA. The CDR3 is CSVAQGGLMKNCFF.

This clone was seen at least ten times. The chain employs TRBV7-2 and TRBJ2-7; TRBD2 is a possible D gene (6 bases). The CDR3 runs to 12 residues. Germline V gene lookup returns CDR1 SGHTA and CDR2 FQGNSA. Trimming cost V 9 bases and J 0 bases, with 9 bases left between them. The CDR3 DNA reads TGTGCCAGTCGGGGGAACTCCTACGAGCAGTACTTC. It is translated as CASRGNSYEQYF.

This chain joins TRBV7-2 and TRBJ2-5; D perhaps matches TRBD1 (6 bases). With 8 bases removed from V and 1 base from J, the gap between germline ends came to 14 bases. Germline V gene lookup returns CDR1 SGHTA and CDR2 FQGNSA. The CDR3 consists of 14 residues. CDR3: CASFSMTGQETQYF. The CDR3 nucleotides read TGTGCCAGCTTTTCCATGACAGGCCAAGAGACCCAGTACTTC.

The chain joins TRBV6-5 to TRBJ2-7, with TRBD2 identical over 9 bases. The trim removed 5 bases at V and 7 bases at J, leaving 12 bases unmatched. The CDR3 runs 15 residues. The germline V gene encodes CDR1 MNHEY and CDR2 SVGAGI. The CDR3 reads CASSPLSAGGKEQYF. For the CDR3, the DNA is TGTGCCAGCAGTCCCCTGTCAGCGGGAGGTAAGGAGCAGTACTTC.

Concerning this clone: The junction shows a germline mismatch at one end, possibly a read error. This chain links TRBV7-3 with TRBJ2-7; D gene unclear. There are 13 residues in the CDR3. Germline V gene data show CDR1 as SGHTA and CDR2 as FQGTGA. The CDR3 nucleotides read TGCGCCAGGCCGAGAGGCATTACCTACGAGCAGTACTTC. Protein sequence: CARPRGITYEQYF.

This chain joins TRBV11-2 and TRBJ2-5; 7 bases match TRBD2. The germline V gene encodes CDR1 SGHAT and CDR2 FQNNGV. V was clipped by 7 bases and J by 3 bases; unmatched bases: 11. The CDR3 is 15 residues long. CDR3 amino acids: CASMWELAGEETQYF. CDR3 nucleotides: TGTGCCAGCATGTGGGAGTTGGCGGGGGAAGAGACCCAGTACTTC.

This clone has just a few counts. This chain uses TRBV6-1 with TRBJ2-5; TRBD2 matches at 14 bases. Trimming took 4 bases from V and 6 from J; bases not matched to a gene: 4. The CDR3 has 15 residues. The V gene's germline CDR1 is MNHNS and CDR2 SASEGT. CDR3: CASSGLAGGLKTQYF. The CDR3 DNA follows: TGTGCCAGCAGTGGACTAGCGGGAGGGTTGAAGACCCAGTACTTC.

This clone is labeled medium-sized (0.01 to 0.1%). The sample has other DNA sequences that encode this CDR3 too. This chain joins TRBV4-1 and TRBJ2-1; D unclear. The CDR3 runs 16 residues. V lost 7 bases, J lost 6 bases, and 22 bases lay in between. Germline values: CDR1 MGHRA, CDR2 YSYEKL. The CDR3 spells CASTIGSASYINEQFF. CDR3 sequence (DNA): TGCGCCAGCACCATAGGATCAGCCTCTTACATCAATGAGCAGTTCTTC.

This clone was seen a few times. Germline and junction disagree at one end, which may indicate a read error. The V gene is TRBV4-1, the J gene TRBJ2-7, with D possibly matching TRBD2 (5 bases). The CDR3 is 16 residues long. CDR1 is MGHRA, CDR2 YSYEKL, per germline. CDR3 residues: CASSLVLATPSYEQYF. CDR3 nucleotides: TGTGCCAGCAGCTTAGTGCTAGCCACTCCATCCTACGAGCAGTACTTC.

The chain joins TRBV27 to TRBJ2-1; perhaps TRBD1 as D (5 bases). V lost 10 bases, J lost 9 bases, and 25 bases lay in between. The CDR3 length is 15 residues. The V gene's germline CDR1 is MNHEY and CDR2 SMNVEV (reference sequence). The chain's CDR3 is CAIIPDIGWGGEQFF. The CDR3 nucleotides are TGTGCCATCATTCCCGACATCGGTTGGGGCGGTGAGCAGTTCTTC.

At least ten counts were recorded for this clone. V and J are TRBV28 and TRBJ2-1, with D maybe TRBD1 (5 bases). The CDR3 contains 12 residues. The V gene's germline CDR1 is MDHEN and CDR2 SYDVKM. Trimming removed 10 bases from V and 4 bases from J, with 11 bases in between. The CDR3 spells CATTGGYNEQFF. Written as DNA, the CDR3 is TGTGCCACCACAGGCGGTTACAATGAGCAGTTCTTC.

This clone came up a few times. This chain connects TRBV6-1 to TRBJ2-5; 7 nucleotides agree with TRBD2. Germline CDR1 MNHNS, CDR2 SASEGT. V was pared by 8 bases and J by 5 bases, with 5 bases of the junction left unmatched. The length of the CDR3 is 12 residues. The CDR3 loop is CASAGVSETQYF. CDR3 nucleotide sequence: TGTGCCAGCGCGGGAGTTTCTGAGACCCAGTACTTC.

This clone occurred many times. The chain is built from TRBV11-2 and TRBJ2-7; unclear D gene. This CDR3 is built from 15 residues. The ends were cut back, 4 bases at V and 4 bases at J, with 17 bases in the middle. Germline V gene sequence: CDR1 SGHAT, CDR2 FQNNGV. The CDR3 is CASSSSEVGMYEQYF. CDR3 coding DNA: TGTGCCAGCAGCTCGAGTGAGGTGGGAATGTACGAGCAGTACTTC.

This clone was observed a single time. Other DNA sequences in this specimen translate into the identical CDR3. The rearrangement links TRBV11-2 to TRBJ2-5; the match to TRBD2 covers 8 bases. Germline-derived CDR1 and CDR2 are SGHAT and FQNNGV. The V segment lost 6 bases and the J segment 9 bases; nucleotides outside the gene matches: 15. The CDR3 loop spans 15 amino acids. Written as DNA, the CDR3 is TGTGCCAGCAGTCAACTGGCGGGAGGTCCGGAGGCCCAGTACTTC. It codes for CASSQLAGGPEAQYF.

The J gene is TRBJ2-2, the V gene TRBV25-1; D gene uncertain. Germline V gene lookup returns CDR1 MGHDK and CDR2 SYGVNS. Trimming left V 5 bases short and J 5 bases short, with 6 bases between. CDR3 length: 12 amino acids. CDR3 nucleotides: TGTGCCAGCAGTCCCCTTACCGGGGAGCTGTTTTTT. Translated, it gives CASSPLTGELFF.